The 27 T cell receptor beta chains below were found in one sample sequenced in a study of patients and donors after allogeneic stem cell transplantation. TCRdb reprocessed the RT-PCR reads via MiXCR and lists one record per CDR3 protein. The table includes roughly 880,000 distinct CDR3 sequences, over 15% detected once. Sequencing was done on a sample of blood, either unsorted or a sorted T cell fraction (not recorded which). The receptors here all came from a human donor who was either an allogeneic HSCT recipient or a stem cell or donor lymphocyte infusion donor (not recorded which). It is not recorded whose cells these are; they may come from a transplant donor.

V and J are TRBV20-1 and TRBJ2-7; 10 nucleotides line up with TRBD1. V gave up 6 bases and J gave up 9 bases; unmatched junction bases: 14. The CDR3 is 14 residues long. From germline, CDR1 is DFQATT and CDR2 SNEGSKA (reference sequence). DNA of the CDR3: TGCAGTGCGACCGACAGGGGGCGACGTAGGGGGCAGTACTTC. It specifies CSATDRGRRRGQYF.

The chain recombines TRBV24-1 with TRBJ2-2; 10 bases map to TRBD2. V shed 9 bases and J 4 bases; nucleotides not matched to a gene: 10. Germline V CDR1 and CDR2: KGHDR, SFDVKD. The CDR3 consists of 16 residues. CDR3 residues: CATAKSGRAPTGELFF. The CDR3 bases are TGTGCCACCGCCAAGAGCGGGAGGGCGCCCACCGGGGAGCTGTTTTTT.

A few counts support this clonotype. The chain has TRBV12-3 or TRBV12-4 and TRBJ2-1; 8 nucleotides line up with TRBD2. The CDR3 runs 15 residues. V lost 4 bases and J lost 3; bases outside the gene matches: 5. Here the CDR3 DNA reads TGTGCCAGCAGTTCGGCGCGGGGGGACTACAATGAGCAGTTCTTC. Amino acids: CASSSARGDYNEQFF.

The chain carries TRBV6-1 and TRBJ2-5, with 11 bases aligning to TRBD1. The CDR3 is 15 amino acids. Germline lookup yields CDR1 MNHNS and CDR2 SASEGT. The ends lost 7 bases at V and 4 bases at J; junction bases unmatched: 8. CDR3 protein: CASNQRTGGVETQYF. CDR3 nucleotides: TGTGCCAGCAACCAGCGGACAGGGGGCGTAGAGACCCAGTACTTC.

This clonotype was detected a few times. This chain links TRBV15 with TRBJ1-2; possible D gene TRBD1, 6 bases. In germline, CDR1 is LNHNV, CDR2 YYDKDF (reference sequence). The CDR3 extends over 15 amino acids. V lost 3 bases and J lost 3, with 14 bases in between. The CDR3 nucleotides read TGTGCCACCAGCAGGACCAGGGGTGTTTACTATGGCTACACCTTC. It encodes CATSRTRGVYYGYTF.

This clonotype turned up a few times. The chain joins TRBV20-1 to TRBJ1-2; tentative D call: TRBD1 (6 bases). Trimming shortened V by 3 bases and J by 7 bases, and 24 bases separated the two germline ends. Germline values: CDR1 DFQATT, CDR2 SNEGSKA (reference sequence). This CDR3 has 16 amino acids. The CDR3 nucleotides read TGCAGTGCTAGGTCTCCACCTGAGGGGGTGCAACGTGGCTACACCTTC. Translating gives CSARSPPEGVQRGYTF.

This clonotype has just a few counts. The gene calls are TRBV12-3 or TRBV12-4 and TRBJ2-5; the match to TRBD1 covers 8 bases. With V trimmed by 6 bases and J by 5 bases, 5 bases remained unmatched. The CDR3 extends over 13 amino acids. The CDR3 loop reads CASSQGAGETQYF. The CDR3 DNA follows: TGTGCCAGCAGCCAGGGGGCTGGGGAGACCCAGTACTTC.

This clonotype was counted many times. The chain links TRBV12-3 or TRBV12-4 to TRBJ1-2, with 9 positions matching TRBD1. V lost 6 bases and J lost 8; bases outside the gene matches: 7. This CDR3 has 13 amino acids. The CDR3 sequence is CASSRDRAAGYTF. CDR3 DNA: TGTGCCAGCAGCCGGGACAGGGCGGCAGGCTACACCTTC.

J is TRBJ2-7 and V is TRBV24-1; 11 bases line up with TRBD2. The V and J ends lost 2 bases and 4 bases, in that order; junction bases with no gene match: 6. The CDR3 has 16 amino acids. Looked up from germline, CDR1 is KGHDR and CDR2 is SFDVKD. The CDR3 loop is CATSDSGTSGIYEQYF. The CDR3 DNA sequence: TGTGCCACCAGTGATTCCGGGACTAGCGGCATTTACGAGCAGTACTTC.

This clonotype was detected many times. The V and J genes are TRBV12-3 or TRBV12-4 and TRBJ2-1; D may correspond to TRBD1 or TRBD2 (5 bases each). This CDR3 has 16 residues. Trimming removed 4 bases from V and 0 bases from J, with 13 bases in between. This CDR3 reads CASSSLGPSSYNEQFF. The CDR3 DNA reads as TGTGCCAGCAGTTCCTTGGGACCGAGCTCCTACAATGAGCAGTTCTTC.

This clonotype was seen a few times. The CDR3 nucleotides read TGTGCCAGCAGCCCCCCCATATCGAGGCATACCTTCCACGAGCAGTACTTC. Translated: CASSPPISRHTFHEQYF. The J gene is TRBJ2-7, the V gene TRBV28; D unclear. CDR3 length: 17 amino acids. CDR1 is MDHEN, CDR2 SYDVKM, per germline. Trimming removed 6 bases at V and 5 bases at J, with 26 bases between.

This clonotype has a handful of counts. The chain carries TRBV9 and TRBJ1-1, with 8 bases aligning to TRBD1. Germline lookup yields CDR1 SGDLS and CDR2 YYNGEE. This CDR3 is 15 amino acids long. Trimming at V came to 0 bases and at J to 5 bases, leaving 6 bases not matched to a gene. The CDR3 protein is CASSVEAGGWTEAFF. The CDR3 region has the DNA TGTGCCAGCAGCGTAGAGGCAGGGGGCTGGACTGAAGCTTTCTTT.

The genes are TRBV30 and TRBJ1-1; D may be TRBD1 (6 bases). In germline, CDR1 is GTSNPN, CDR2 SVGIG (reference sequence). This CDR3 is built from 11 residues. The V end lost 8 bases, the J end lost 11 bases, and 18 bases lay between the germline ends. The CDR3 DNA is TGTGCCGAGGTGGGGGCCGCTCGGGCTTTCTTT. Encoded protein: CAEVGAARAFF.

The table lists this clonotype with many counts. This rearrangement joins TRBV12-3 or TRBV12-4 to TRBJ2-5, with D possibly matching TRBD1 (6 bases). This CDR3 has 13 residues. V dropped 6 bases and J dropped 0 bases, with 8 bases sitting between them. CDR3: CASRRDNQETQYF. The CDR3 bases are TGTGCCAGCAGGAGGGACAACCAAGAGACCCAGTACTTC.

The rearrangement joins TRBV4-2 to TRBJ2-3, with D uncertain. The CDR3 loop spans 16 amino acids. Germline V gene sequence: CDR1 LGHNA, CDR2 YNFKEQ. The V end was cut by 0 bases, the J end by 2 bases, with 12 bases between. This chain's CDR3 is CASSQEFRQNTDTQYF. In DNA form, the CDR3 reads TGTGCCAGCAGCCAAGAATTTAGGCAGAACACAGATACGCAGTATTTT.

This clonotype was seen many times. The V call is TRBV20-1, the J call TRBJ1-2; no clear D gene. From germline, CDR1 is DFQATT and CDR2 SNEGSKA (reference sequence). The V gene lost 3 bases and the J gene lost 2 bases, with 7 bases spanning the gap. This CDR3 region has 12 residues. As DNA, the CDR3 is TGCAGTGCTAGCACCGACAACTATGGCTACACCTTC. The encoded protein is CSASTDNYGYTF.

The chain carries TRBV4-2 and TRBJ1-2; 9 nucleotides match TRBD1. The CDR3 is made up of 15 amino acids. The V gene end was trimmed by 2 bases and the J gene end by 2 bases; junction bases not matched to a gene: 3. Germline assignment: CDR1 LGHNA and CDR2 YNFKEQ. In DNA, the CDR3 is TGTGCCAGCAGCCAATCACAGGGGGCGAACTATGGCTACACCTTC. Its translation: CASSQSQGANYGYTF.

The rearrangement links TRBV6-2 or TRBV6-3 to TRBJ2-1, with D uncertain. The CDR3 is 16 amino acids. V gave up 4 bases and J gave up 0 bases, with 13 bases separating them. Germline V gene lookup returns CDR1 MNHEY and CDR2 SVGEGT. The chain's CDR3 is CASSSRRLSSYNEQFF. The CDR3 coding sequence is TGTGCCAGCAGTTCCAGGCGTCTTAGCTCCTACAATGAGCAGTTCTTC.

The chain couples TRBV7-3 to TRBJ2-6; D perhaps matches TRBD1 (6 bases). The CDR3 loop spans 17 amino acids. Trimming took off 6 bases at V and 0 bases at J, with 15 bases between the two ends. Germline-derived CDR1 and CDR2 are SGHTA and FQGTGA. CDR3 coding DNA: TGTGCCAGCAGAAGGGAACAGGGATCCTCTGGGGCCAACGTCCTGACTTTC. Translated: CASRREQGSSGANVLTF.

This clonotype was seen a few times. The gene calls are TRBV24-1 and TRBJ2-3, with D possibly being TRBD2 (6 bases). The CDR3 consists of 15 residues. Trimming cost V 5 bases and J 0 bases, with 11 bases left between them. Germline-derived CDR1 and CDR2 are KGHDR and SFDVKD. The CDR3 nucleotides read TGTGCCACCAGTGGACTAGATCTGAGCACAGATACGCAGTATTTT. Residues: CATSGLDLSTDTQYF.

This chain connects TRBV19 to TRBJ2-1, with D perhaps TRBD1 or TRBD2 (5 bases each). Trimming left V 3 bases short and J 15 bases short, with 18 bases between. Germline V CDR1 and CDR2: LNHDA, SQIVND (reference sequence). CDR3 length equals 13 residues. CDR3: CASSMAPLGRGFF. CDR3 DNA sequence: TGTGCCAGTAGTATGGCCCCATTGGGACGGGGGTTCTTC.

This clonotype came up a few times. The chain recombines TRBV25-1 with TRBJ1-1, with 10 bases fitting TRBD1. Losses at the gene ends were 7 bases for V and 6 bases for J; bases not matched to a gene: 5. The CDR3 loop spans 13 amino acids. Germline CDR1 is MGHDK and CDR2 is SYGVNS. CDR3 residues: CASMTGGGAEAFF. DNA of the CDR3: TGTGCCAGCATGACAGGGGGCGGGGCTGAAGCTTTCTTT.

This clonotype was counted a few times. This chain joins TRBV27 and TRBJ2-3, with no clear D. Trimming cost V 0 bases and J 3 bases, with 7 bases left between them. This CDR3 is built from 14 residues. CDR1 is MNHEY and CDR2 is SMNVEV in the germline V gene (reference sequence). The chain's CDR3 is CASSLSRMTDTQYF. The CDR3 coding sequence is TGTGCCAGCAGTTTATCGAGAATGACAGATACGCAGTATTTT.

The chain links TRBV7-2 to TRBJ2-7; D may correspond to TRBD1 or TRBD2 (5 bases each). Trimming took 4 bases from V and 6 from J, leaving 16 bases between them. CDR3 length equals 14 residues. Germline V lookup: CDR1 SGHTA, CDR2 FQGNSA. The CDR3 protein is CASSSGPSSIEQYF. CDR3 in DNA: TGTGCCAGCAGCTCGGGACCGAGCTCTATCGAGCAGTACTTC.

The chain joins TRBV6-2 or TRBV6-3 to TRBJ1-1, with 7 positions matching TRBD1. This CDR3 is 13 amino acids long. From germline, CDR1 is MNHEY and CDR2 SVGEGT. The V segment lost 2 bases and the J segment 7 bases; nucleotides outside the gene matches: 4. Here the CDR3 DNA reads TGTGCCAGCAGTTACACAGACAGGGTTGAAGCTTTCTTT. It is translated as CASSYTDRVEAFF.

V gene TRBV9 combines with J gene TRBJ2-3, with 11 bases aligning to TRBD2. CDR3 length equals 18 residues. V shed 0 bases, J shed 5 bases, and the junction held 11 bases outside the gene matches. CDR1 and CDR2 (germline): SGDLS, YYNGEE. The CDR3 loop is CASSVGPSSGRSKDTQYF. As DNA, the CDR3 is TGTGCCAGCAGCGTAGGCCCTTCTAGCGGGAGGTCCAAAGATACGCAGTATTTT.

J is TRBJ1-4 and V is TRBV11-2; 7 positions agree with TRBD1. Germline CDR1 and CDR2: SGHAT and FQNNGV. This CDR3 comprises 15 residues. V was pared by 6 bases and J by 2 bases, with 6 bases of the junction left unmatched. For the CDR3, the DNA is TGTGCCAGCAGAACCGACAGGGCGACTAATGAAAAACTGTTTTTT. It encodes CASRTDRATNEKLFF.